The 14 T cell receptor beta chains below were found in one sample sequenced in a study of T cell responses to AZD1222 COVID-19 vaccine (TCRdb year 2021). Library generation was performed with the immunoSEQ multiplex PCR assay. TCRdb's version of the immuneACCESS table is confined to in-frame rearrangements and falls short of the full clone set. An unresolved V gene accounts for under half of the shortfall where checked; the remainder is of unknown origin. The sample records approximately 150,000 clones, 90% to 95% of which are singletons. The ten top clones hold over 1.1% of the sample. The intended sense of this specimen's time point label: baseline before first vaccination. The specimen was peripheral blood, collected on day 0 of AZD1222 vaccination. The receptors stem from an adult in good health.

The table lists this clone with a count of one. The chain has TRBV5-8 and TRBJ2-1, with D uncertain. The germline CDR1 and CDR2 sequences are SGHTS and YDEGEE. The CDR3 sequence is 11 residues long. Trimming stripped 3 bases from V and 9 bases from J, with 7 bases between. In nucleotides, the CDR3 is TGTGCCAGCAGCTCCCCCGGTGAGCAGTTCTTC. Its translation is CASSSPGEQFF.

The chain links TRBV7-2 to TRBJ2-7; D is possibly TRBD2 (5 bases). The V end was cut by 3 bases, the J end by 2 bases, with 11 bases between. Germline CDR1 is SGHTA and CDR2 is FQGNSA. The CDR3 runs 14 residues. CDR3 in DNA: TGTGCCAGCAGCTTCGGAGGCTATACCTACGAGCAGTACTTC. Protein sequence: CASSFGGYTYEQYF.

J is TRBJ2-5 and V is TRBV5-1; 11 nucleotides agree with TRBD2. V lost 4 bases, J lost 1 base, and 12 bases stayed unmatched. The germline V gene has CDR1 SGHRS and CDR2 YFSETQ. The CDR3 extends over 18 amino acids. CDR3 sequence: CASSPGWLAGGAQETQYF. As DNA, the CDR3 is TGCGCCAGCAGCCCAGGTTGGCTAGCGGGAGGAGCCCAAGAGACCCAGTACTTC.

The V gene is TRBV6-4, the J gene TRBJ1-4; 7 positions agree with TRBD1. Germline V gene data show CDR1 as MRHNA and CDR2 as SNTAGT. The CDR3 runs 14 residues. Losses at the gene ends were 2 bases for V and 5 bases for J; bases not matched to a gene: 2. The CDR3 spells CASSDARGNEKLFF. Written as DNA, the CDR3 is TGTGCCAGCAGTGACGCCAGGGGGAATGAAAAACTGTTTTTT.

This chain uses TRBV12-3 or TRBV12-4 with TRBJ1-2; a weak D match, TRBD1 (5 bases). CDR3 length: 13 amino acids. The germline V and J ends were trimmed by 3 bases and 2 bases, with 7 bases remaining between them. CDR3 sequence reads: CASSFYRNYGYTF. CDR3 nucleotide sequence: TGTGCCAGCAGTTTCTACAGGAACTATGGCTACACCTTC.

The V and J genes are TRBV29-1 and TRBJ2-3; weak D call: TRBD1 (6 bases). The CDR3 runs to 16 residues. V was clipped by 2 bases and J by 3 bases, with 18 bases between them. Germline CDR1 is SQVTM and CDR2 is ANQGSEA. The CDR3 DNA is TGCAGCGTTGAAAGGGGGTCGAATTTTATGACAGATACGCAGTATTTT. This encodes CSVERGSNFMTDTQYF.

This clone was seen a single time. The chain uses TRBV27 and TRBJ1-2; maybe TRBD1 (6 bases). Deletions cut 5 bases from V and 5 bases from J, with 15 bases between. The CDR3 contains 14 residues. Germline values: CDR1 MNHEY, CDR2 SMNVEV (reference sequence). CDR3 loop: CASSPPDRTYGYTF. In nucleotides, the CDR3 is TGTGCCAGCAGTCCTCCCGACAGGACGTATGGCTACACCTTC.

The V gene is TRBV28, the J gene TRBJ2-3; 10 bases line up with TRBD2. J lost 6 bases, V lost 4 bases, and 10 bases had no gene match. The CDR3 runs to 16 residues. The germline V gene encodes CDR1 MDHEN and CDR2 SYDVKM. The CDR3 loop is CASSWASGGTKDTQYF. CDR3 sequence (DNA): TGTGCCAGCAGTTGGGCTAGCGGGGGTACAAAGGATACGCAGTATTTT.

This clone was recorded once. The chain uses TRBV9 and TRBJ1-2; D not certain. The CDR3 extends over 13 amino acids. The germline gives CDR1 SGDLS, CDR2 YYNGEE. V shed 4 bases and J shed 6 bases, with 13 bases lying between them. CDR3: CASSPFDGDGYTF. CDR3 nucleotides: TGTGCCAGCAGCCCATTTGATGGGGATGGCTACACCTTC.

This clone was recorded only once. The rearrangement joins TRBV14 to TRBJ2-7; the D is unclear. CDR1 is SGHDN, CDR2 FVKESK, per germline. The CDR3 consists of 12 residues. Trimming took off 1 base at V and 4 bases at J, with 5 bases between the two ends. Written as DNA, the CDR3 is TGTGCCAGCAGCCAAGCTGGATACGAGCAGTACTTC. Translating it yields CASSQAGYEQYF.

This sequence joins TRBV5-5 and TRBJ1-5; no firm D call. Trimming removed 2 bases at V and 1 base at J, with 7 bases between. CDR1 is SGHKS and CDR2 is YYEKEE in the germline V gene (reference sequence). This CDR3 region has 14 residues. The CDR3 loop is CASSLDVSNQPQHF. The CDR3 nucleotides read TGTGCCAGCAGCTTAGATGTCAGCAATCAGCCCCAGCATTTT.

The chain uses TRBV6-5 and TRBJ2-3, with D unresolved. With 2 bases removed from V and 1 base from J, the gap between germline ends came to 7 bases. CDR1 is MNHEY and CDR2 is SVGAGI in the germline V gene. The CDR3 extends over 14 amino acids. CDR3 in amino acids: CASSYPDGTDTQYF. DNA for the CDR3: TGTGCCAGCAGTTACCCGGACGGCACAGATACGCAGTATTTT.

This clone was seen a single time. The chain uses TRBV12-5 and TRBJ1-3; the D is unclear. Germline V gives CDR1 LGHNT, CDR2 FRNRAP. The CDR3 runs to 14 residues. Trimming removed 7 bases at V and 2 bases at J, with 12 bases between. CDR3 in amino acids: CASAPGQTGNTIYF. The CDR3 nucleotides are TGTGCTAGTGCCCCCGGCCAAACTGGAAACACCATATATTTT.

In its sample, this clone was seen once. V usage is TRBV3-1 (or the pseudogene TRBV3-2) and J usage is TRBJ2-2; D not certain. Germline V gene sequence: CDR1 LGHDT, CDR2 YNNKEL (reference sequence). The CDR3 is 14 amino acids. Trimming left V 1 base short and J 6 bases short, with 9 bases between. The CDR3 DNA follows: TGTGCCAGCAGCCAAGGGCCTCTTCCCGGGGAGCTGTTTTTT. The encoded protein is CASSQGPLPGELFF.